This T cell receptor (beta chain) came from a study of blood T cells in healthy people across ages. In the case of this clonotype: A junction end diverges from the germline sequence, so it may reflect a read error.

The CDR3 is 15 residues long. Germline loops: CDR1 SNHLY, CDR2 FYNNEI. Then a second PCR, running about 6 to 12 cycles, was carried out with a sample-barcoded 5' primer and a J-beta primer mix. One entry per CDR3 protein, called by TCRdb with MiXCR from the 5' RACE reads. The sample holds around 1.5 million distinct CDR3 sequences, 40% to 50% seen once. Extractions gave at least 5 micrograms of total RNA per sample. The sequence came from a woman under 30 in good health. The sequenced sample consisted of blood. The J gene is TRBJ2-1, the V gene TRBV2, with TRBD1 identical over 10 bases. CDR3 sequence: CASYGQGGSFNEQFF. The CDR3 nucleotides read TGTGCCAGCTATGGACAGGGGGGATCCTTCAATGAGCAGTTCTTC.